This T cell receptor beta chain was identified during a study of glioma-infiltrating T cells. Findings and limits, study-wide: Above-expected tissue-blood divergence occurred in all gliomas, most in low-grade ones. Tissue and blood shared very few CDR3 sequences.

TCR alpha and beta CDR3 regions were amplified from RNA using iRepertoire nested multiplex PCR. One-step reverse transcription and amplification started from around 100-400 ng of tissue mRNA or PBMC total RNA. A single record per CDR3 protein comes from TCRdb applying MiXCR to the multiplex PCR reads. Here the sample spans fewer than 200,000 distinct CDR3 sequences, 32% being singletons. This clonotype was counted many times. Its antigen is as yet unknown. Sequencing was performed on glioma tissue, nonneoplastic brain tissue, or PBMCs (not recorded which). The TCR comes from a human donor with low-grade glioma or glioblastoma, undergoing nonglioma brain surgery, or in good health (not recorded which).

CDR3 protein: CASSPPSGNTEAFF. CDR3 in DNA: TGTGCCAGCTCACCCCCCTCCGGCAACACTGAAGCTTTCTTT. This chain connects TRBV18 to TRBJ1-1; D is undetermined. This CDR3 comprises 14 residues. V lost 3 bases, J lost 2 bases, and 10 bases lay in between. The V gene's germline CDR1 is KGHSH and CDR2 LQKENI.